This T cell receptor beta chain was sequenced during a study of T cells after yellow fever vaccination. Overall study results and limits: Post-booster reappearance was seen for most primary-vaccination clones (around 96% CD4, 75% to 90% CD8). Only a small proportion of the clonotypes turned up in both the CD4 and the CD8 compartments, likely arising from convergent recombination. FACS-sorted repertoires could contain abundant clonotypes contaminating from the bulk population.

As to this clonotype: Its antigen is undetermined.

Researchers made TCR cDNA using 5'RACE template switching, and this step added a universal primer site and UMIs. TCRdb re-analysed the 5' RACE reads in MiXCR, keeping a single row per CDR3 protein. This table holds some 320,000 distinct CDR3 sequences, about 10% found once. V lost 1 base and J lost 10, with 11 bases in between. This CDR3 comprises 14 residues. Germline V gene lookup returns CDR1 MGHRA and CDR2 YSYEKL. The chain employs TRBV4-1 and TRBJ1-6; weak D call: TRBD1 (5 bases). This TCR was sampled from a man aged 18 to 30 who received the YFV17D yellow fever vaccine. The material sequenced was CD4+ T cells sorted from PBMCs, taken 45 days after the yellow fever booster vaccination. The CDR3, as DNA: TGCGCCAGCAGCCAAGGAGGGGTTCGATCACCCCTCCACTTT. Its protein product is CASSQGGVRSPLHF.